This TCR beta chain was sequenced for a study of a mutant IDH1 vaccine in newly diagnosed glioma. Study as a whole: Patients got their first vaccination 4-6 weeks after radiotherapy alone, or with temozolomide cycles.

Concerning this clone: Its antigen is unknown.

The repertoire was sequenced with immunoSEQ multiplex PCR; TCRdb's copy has only in-frame clones and lacks some. The sample records some 51,000 clones, approximately 78% being singletons. Time point in this sample: week 5, during vaccination. In every dose of vaccine, 300 ug of mutant IDH1 20-mer peptide was given alongside topical imiquimod. Germline loops: CDR1 SGHTA, CDR2 FQGNSA. Germline trimming cut 1 base from V and 8 bases from J; bases unmatched to any gene: 5. The CDR3 has 15 amino acids. This specimen was PBMCs, taken from a glioma patient whose treatment included an IDH1 peptide vaccine. The rearrangement joins TRBV7-2 to TRBJ2-3, with 11 bases aligning to TRBD2. The TCR was taken from a middle-aged woman with glioma. The CDR3 here is CASSLVGLAGGTQYF. The CDR3 DNA follows: TGTGCCAGCAGCTTAGTCGGACTAGCGGGTGGTACGCAGTATTTT.